The clone carrying this TCR beta chain showed up many times. The antigen remains unidentified. The CDR3 is 12 residues long. Trimming left V 6 bases short and J 8 bases short, with 10 bases between. This specimen comes from a study of T-cell reconstitution after alpha-beta-depleted transplantation in children. Unique molecular identifiers were incorporated into the prepared TCRbeta library. Each CDR3 protein gets one entry after TCRdb re-called the PCR reads with MiXCR. Of around 440,000 distinct CDR3 sequences listed, roughly 10% are singletons. Points from the study as a whole: From newly produced T cells came most of the T-cell counts and diversity one year after transplant.

The chain couples TRBV12-3 or TRBV12-4 to TRBJ1-4; D remains ambiguous. The clonotype was recovered from a child aged 2 to 10 with inherited bone marrow failure, due to receive a stem cell transplant. The source material was PBMCs, sampled before TCRalphabeta/CD19-depleted stem cell transplant. In DNA form, the CDR3 reads TGTGCCAGCAGCTCTGGTGGGGAAAAACTGTTTTTT. This codes for CASSSGGEKLFF.